The 10 T cell receptor beta chains below all came from one sample that was sequenced in a study of blood T cells in healthy people across ages. A sample-barcoded 5' primer and a J-beta primer mix were used in a second PCR of roughly 7 to 12 cycles. Via MiXCR, TCRdb re-called the 5' RACE reads, giving one row per CDR3 protein. The sample holds over a million distinct CDR3 sequences, under 45% seen once. The specimen was blood. The source is a woman aged 55-70 years in good health.

The table lists this clonotype with a few counts. The rearrangement joins TRBV20-1 to TRBJ2-7, with D possibly matching TRBD2 (5 bases). Germline CDR1 is DFQATT and CDR2 is SNEGSKA (reference sequence). This CDR3 has 12 amino acids. V lost 6 bases and J lost 0, with 9 bases in between. CDR3 coding DNA: TGCAGTGCCTGGACTTCCTCCTACGAGCAGTACTTC. Translating gives CSAWTSSYEQYF.

This clonotype was seen just once. The chain carries TRBV24-1 and TRBJ2-4, with 10 bases lining up with TRBD1. The end of the DNA fits TRBJ2-5 better, so the J call may be wrong. The germline gives CDR1 KGHDR, CDR2 SFDVKD. CDR3 length equals 15 residues. In nucleotides, the CDR3 is TGTGCCACCAGTGACCCCGGGACAGGGGCGGAGACCCAGTACTTC. It yields the protein CATSDPGTGAETQYF.

The chain employs TRBV5-1 and TRBJ2-3; 9 bases are shared with TRBD2. Trimming at V came to 0 bases and at J to 4 bases, leaving 9 bases not matched to a gene. The CDR3 runs to 17 residues. Germline CDR1 is SGHRS and CDR2 is YFSETQ. The CDR3 sequence: CASSLVSGTSFSDTQYF. The CDR3, as DNA: TGCGCCAGCAGCTTGGTTTCTGGGACTAGCTTTTCAGATACGCAGTATTTT.

For this clonotype: A junction end diverges from the germline sequence, so it may reflect a read error. The V and J genes are TRBV7-9 and TRBJ2-1; D unresolved. The CDR3 has 15 amino acids. Germline CDR1 and CDR2: SEHNR and FQNEAQ (reference sequence). CDR3 region: CAISLQRRNRNEQFF. In nucleotides, the CDR3 is TGTGCCATCAGCCTACAGCGCAGGAACCGCAATGAGCAGTTCTTC.

There are a few counts of this clonotype. The chain joins TRBV7-9 to TRBJ1-1, with D perhaps TRBD1 (6 bases). CDR3 length: 15 amino acids. The germline V gene encodes CDR1 SEHNR and CDR2 FQNEAQ (reference sequence). Between the trimmed V and J ends, which lost 5 bases and 1 base, there was a span of 14 bases. The CDR3 nucleotides read TGTGCCAGCAGCAGCACAGGGCTGGGGAACACTGAAGCTTTCTTT. Residues: CASSSTGLGNTEAFF.

The V gene is TRBV29-1, the J gene TRBJ1-2; weak D call: TRBD1 (6 bases). This CDR3 comprises 11 residues. V was shortened by 7 bases and J by 8 bases, with 14 bases between the two germline ends. Germline CDR1 and CDR2: SQVTM and ANQGSEA. CDR3 sequence reads: CSGAGGEGYTF. Written as DNA, the CDR3 is TGCAGCGGGGCGGGGGGCGAGGGCTACACCTTC.

This chain uses TRBV28 with TRBJ2-3; TRBD1 is a possible D gene (6 bases). Per germline, CDR1 MDHEN and CDR2 SYDVKM. Deletions cut 6 bases from V and 2 bases from J, with 12 bases between. The CDR3 is 14 amino acids. The CDR3 nucleotides are TGTGCCAGCAGGTCCGGGACAAACACAGATACGCAGTATTTT. Translation gives CASRSGTNTDTQYF.

A remark on this clonotype: A single base separates this from a much larger clone, so it may be a read error. This sequence joins TRBV15 and TRBJ1-6, with 8 bases identical to TRBD1. Germline values: CDR1 LNHNV, CDR2 YYDKDF (reference sequence). V was pared by 0 bases and J by 11 bases, with 6 bases of the junction left unmatched. The CDR3 is made up of 15 amino acids. In DNA, the CDR3 is TGTGCCACCAGCAGAGATACGGACAGGGCTACACCCCTCCACTTT. This sequence encodes CATSRDTDRATPLHF.

The chain employs TRBV21-1 and TRBJ2-7; TRBD1 is taken as the D call from the table, unchecked against the DNA. The assigned J gene may be wrong: the sequence end matches TRBJ2-5 better. TRBV21-1 is a documented pseudogene. The CDR3 covers 15 residues. In nucleotides, the CDR3 is TGTGCCAGCAGCAAAGGAGACAGGGGGCGGGAGACCCAGTACTTC. This sequence encodes CASSKGDRGRETQYF.

This chain links TRBV20-1 with TRBJ2-1; 8 nucleotides agree with TRBD2. V gave up 3 bases and J gave up 4 bases; unmatched junction bases: 17. CDR1 and CDR2 from the germline V gene are DFQATT and SNEGSKA (reference sequence). The CDR3 is 18 amino acids. The CDR3 protein is CSARPRGGSAGPYNEQFF. The CDR3 nucleotides are TGCAGTGCTAGGCCACGGGGGGGGAGCGCGGGGCCTTACAATGAGCAGTTCTTC.